This T cell receptor (beta chain) was retrieved from a study of cytomegalovirus exposure and HLA in healthy donors. General study points: The authors enumerated over 150 TCR beta chains as linked to cytomegalovirus. Cytomegalovirus status was reportedly diagnosed by the classifier with high sensitivity and specificity.

Libraries were prepared by immunoSEQ multiplex PCR; TCRdb keeps only in-frame clonotypes and omits some of them. The sample lists more than 150,000 clones, about 88% occurring once. A word on this clone: Its antigen is unknown.

Germline V lookup: CDR1 SEHNR, CDR2 FQNEAQ (reference sequence). Unmatched junction bases numbered 7, after V lost 5 bases and J lost 3 bases. This CDR3 has 17 residues. The validation cohort, a group of 90 to 150 subjects, included the donors and was separate from the approximately 660-subject first cohort. The receptor comes from a young man in good health and CMV-seronegative. Input material: PBMCs. The chain has TRBV7-9 and TRBJ2-2; TRBD2 aligns across 12 bases. The DNA of the CDR3 is TGTGCCAGCAGCCCCCCGGGACTAGCGGGCCACACCGGGGAGCTGTTTTTT. It specifies CASSPPGLAGHTGELFF.